These T cell receptor beta chains were read from a single sample in a study of blood T cell repertoires in COVID-19. Sequenced by immunoSEQ multiplex PCR; TCRdb stores in-frame clones only, minus some. The sample has around 500,000 clones, roughly 90% seen once. The sample was PBMCs or T cells enriched from blood (not recorded which). The source is a woman aged 40 to 50 who had recovered from COVID-19. CDR3s include the opening cysteine and the closing phenylalanine or tryptophan. Each record gives: CDR3 protein, CDR3 DNA, V gene, J gene, D gene, clone size. A D gene is named only where the DNA matches it firmly. Clone size is shown for a subset of rows, as once, few, many or a class of expanded clone.

CASSPLAGIGNTIYF	TGTGCCAGCAGCCCCCTGGCGGGGATCGGAAACACCATATATTTT	TRBV7-2	TRBJ1-3	-	-
CASSLAGDRVGDGYTF	TGCGCCAGCAGCTTGGCCGGGGACAGGGTGGGAGATGGCTACACCTTC	TRBV5-1	TRBJ1-2	TRBD1	-
CASSKTQNTEAFF	TGTGCCAGCAGTAAGACTCAAAACACTGAAGCTTTCTTT	TRBV6-5	TRBJ1-1	-	-
CASSLGYRGYTF	TGTGCCAGCAGCTTAGGATACAGGGGCTACACCTTC	TRBV11-3	TRBJ1-2	-	-
CASSETGPKAKNIQYF	TGTGCCAGCAGCGAGACAGGGCCCAAGGCCAAAAACATTCAGTACTTC	TRBV21-1	TRBJ2-4	-	-
CASSLHREGFQETQYF	TGCGCCAGCAGCCTACACCGGGAGGGGTTCCAAGAGACCCAGTACTTC	TRBV5-1	TRBJ2-5	TRBD2	-
CASSRDRSQSKNIQYF	TGCGCCAGCAGCCGGGACAGATCCCAATCCAAAAACATTCAGTACTTC	TRBV4-3	TRBJ2-4	TRBD1	-
CASSLAGVGNTEAFF	TGCGCCAGCAGCTTGGCCGGGGTCGGGAACACTGAAGCTTTCTTT	TRBV5-1	TRBJ1-1	-	few
CASSTGQGAITEQYF	TGCGCCAGCAGCACAGGACAGGGGGCGATCACCGAGCAGTACTTC	TRBV5-1	TRBJ2-7	TRBD1	few
CASSEAVASGSKYEQYF	TGTGCCAGCAGTGAAGCGGTGGCTAGCGGGAGTAAGTACGAGCAGTACTTC	TRBV2	TRBJ2-7	TRBD2	few
CASSQVLTSAGEKLFF	TGCGCCAGCAGCCAAGTTCTAACGAGCGCGGGTGAAAAACTGTTTTTT	TRBV4-3	TRBJ1-4	-	-
CASSSRFRTSGRASDTQYF	TGTGCCAGCAGCTCTAGATTCCGGACTAGCGGGAGGGCATCAGATACGCAGTATTTT	TRBV11-2	TRBJ2-3	TRBD2	-
CASGRDYEQYF	TGTGCCAGCGGGCGGGATTACGAGCAGTACTTC	TRBV2	TRBJ2-7	-	-
CASSSRGQMSEKLFF	TGTGCCAGCAGCTCTAGAGGGCAGATGAGCGAAAAACTGTTTTTT	TRBV7-2	TRBJ1-4	-	once
CASKPPGTGVGGYTF	TGTGCCAGCAAACCTCCCGGGACAGGGGTTGGTGGCTACACCTTC	TRBV28	TRBJ1-2	TRBD1	-
CASSLTGGYTF	TGTGCCAGCAGCTTAACGGGGGGCTACACCTTC	TRBV11-2	TRBJ1-2	-	-
CASSPKSRDRVSGNTIYF	TGTGCCAGCAGCCCCAAGTCCCGGGACAGGGTCAGCGGAAACACCATATATTTT	TRBV27	TRBJ1-3	TRBD1	-
CASSPGTLNEKLFF	TGTGCCAGCAGTCCCGGGACACTTAATGAAAAACTGTTTTTT	TRBV7-9	TRBJ1-4	-	-
CASSLWGQRPDYTF	TGTGCCAGCAGCTTGTGGGGACAAAGACCCGACTACACCTTC	TRBV5-6	TRBJ1-2	-	-
CASRVSKGANEKLFF	TGTGCCAGCAGGGTTTCGAAAGGGGCTAATGAAAAACTGTTTTTT	TRBV6-5	TRBJ1-4	-	-
CASTGQGTGTGELFF	TGTGCCAGCACCGGACAGGGTACGGGCACCGGGGAGCTGTTTTTT	TRBV11-2	TRBJ2-2	TRBD1	-
CASSQLGDTEAFF	TGTGCCAGCAGTCAACTCGGAGACACTGAAGCTTTCTTT	TRBV7-8	TRBJ1-1	-	few
CASSLGPRGASTDTQYF	TGTGCCAGCAGCTTGGGCCCCAGGGGGGCTAGCACAGATACGCAGTATTTT	TRBV5-6	TRBJ2-3	-	once
CASSLGGLFSGNTIYF	TGCGCCAGCAGCTTGGGGGGCCTTTTCTCTGGAAACACCATATATTTT	TRBV5-1	TRBJ1-3	-	-
CAISGITGGKYNEQFF	TGTGCCATCAGTGGCATAACAGGGGGCAAGTACAATGAGCAGTTCTTC	TRBV10-3	TRBJ2-1	TRBD1	-
CASSLGQGNTEAFF	TGTGCCAGCAGCTTGGGACAGGGTAACACTGAAGCTTTCTTT	TRBV11-3	TRBJ1-1	TRBD1	-
CSAKGEWEQFF	TGCAGTGCCAAGGGGGAGTGGGAGCAGTTCTTC	TRBV20-1	TRBJ2-1	-	-
CASSFPGTAKMLNQPQHF	TGTGCCAGCAGTTTCCCCGGGACAGCGAAGATGCTAAATCAGCCCCAGCATTTT	TRBV28	TRBJ1-5	TRBD1	-
CASSSVDRGTEAFF	TGTGCCAGCAGCTCTGTCGACAGGGGAACTGAAGCTTTCTTT	TRBV9	TRBJ1-1	TRBD1	-
CASSLSRGEVYNEQFF	TGTGCCAGCAGTTTAAGTCGGGGGGAGGTTTACAATGAGCAGTTCTTC	TRBV27	TRBJ2-1	TRBD2	-
CSASSGTGNYGYTF	TGCAGTGCTAGTTCTGGGACAGGGAACTATGGCTACACCTTC	TRBV20-1	TRBJ1-2	TRBD1	-
CASSKIGLANNEQFF	TGTGCCAGCAGTAAGATTGGACTAGCGAACAATGAGCAGTTCTTC	TRBV6-2/TRBV6-3	TRBJ2-1	TRBD2	-
CAWSRGKSEAFF	TGTGCCTGGAGTCGGGGTAAGTCTGAAGCTTTCTTT	TRBV30	TRBJ1-1	-	-
CASSADRTVYNEQFF	TGTGCCAGCAGCGCTGACAGGACCGTCTACAATGAGCAGTTCTTC	TRBV9	TRBJ2-1	-	-